This TCR beta chain was retrieved from a study of tumour-infiltrating T cells in Burkitt lymphoma. Study-level background: Overall and progression-free survival were predicted by productive clonality.

Assay: immunoSEQ multiplex PCR; the TCRdb copy retains only in-frame clones and omits some. Of approximately 1,400 clones detected, 80% to 95% appear once; the ten largest clones hold approximately 15%. The CDR3 has 17 residues. V shed 2 bases and J shed 9 bases, with 20 bases lying between them. Germline loops: CDR1 PRHDT, CDR2 FYEKMQ (reference sequence). Sequencing was done on a sample of tumor tissue. The rearrangement uses TRBV13 and TRBJ1-6; D is ambiguous. The TCR comes from a human donor with diffuse large B-cell lymphoma. CDR3 in amino acids: CASSLKSDWLGISPLHF. Here the CDR3 DNA reads TGTGCCAGCAGCTTAAAAAGTGACTGGTTGGGAATTTCACCCCTCCACTTT.